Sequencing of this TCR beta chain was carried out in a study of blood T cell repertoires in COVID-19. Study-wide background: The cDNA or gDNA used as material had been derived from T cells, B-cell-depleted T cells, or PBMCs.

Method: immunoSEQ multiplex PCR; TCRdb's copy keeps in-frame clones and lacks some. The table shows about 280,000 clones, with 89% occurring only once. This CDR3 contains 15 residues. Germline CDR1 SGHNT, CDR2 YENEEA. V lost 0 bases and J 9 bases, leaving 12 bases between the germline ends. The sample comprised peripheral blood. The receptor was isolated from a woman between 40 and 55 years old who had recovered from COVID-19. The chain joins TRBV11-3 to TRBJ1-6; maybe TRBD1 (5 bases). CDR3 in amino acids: CASSLDGQGGSPLHF. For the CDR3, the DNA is TGTGCCAGCAGCTTAGACGGGCAGGGAGGTTCACCCCTCCACTTT.